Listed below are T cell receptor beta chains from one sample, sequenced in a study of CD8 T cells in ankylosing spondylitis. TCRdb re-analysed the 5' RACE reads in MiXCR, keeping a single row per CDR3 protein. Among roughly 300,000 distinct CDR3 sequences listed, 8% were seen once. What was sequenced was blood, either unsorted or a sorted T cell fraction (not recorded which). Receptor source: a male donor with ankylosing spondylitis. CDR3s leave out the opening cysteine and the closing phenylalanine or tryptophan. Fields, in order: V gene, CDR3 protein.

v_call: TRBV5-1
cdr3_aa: ASRSRPGLNYEQY

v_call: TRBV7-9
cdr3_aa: ASSLADLGGPTEAF

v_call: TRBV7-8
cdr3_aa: ASSLARSGRAGNTQY

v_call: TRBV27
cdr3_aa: ASSPYSLDSGNTIY

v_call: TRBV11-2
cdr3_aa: ASSLAQGASYGYT

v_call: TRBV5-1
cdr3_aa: ASSFRADTQY

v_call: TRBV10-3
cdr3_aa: AINAGTSYEQY

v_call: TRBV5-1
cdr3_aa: ASSIRQGAGAEAF

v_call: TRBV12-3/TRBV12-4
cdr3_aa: ASSLSGGEGYTEAF

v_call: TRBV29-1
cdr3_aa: SVTSVHGGEQF

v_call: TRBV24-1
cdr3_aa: ATSDRLAGETQY

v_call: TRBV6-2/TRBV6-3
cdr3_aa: ASTMNTEAF

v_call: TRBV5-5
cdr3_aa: ASSFGVATDTQY

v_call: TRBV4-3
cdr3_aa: ASSQQGGAYNEQF

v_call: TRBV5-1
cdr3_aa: ASSLGLDTSGANVLT

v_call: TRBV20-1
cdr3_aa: SVLRWGEGTRETQY

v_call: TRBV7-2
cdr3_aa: ASSLGPGSILLSSYEQY

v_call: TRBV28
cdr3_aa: ASSPPGPATYEQY

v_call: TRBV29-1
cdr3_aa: SVTEQF

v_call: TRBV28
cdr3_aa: ASSLPYTGELF

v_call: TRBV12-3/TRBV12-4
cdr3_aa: ASSRDTDTQY

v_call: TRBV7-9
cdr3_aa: ASSLYNQPQH

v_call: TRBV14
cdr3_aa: ASSQRDRGSPLH

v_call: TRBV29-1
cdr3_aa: SVEESGNEQF

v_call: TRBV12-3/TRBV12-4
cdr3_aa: ASSLVGGRFHEQY

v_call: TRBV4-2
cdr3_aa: ASSQDRLSNQPQH

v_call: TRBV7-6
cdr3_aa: ASSFRAGQQWGQAETQY

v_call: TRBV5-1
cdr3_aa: ASSLDGGAYGYT

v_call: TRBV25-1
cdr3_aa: ASPKGQNPSSGANVLT

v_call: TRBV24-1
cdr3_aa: ATSSLNEQF

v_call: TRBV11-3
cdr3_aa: ASSSRDTIYEQY

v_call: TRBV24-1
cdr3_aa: ATSTGGVGELF

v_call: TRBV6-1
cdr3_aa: ASRKLAGFSYEQF

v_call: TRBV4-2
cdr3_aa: ASSHLEEAQLAF

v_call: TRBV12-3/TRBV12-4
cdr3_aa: ASSLPSGRVNTGELF

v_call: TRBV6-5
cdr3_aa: ASSYSGSSYNEQF

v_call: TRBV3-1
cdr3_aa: ASSQDINLVSDTQY

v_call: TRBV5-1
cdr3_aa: ASSSQGTGELF

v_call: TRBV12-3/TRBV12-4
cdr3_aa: ASSPRGDPYNEQF

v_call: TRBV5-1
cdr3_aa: ASSLGVAASTGELF

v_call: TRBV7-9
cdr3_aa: ASSLAETSRSYNEQF

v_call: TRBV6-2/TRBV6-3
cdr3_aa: ASMGTEAF